Shown below are 29 T cell receptor beta chains from a single sample sequenced in a study of monozygotic twins with inflammatory bowel disease. From its re-call of the 5' RACE reads, TCRdb lists each CDR3 protein once, without DNA. This sample lists approximately 400,000 distinct CDR3 sequences; its ten largest clones have 2% to 2.5%. Sequencing was performed on blood. All receptors derive from a human donor with ulcerative colitis or Crohn's disease, or a healthy co-twin of an affected twin (not recorded which).

The rearrangement uses TRBV23-1 and TRBJ2-5. TRBV23-1 counts as an open reading frame of uncertain function. The CDR3 covers 15 residues. CDR3 residues: CASSGHDEYQETQYF.

This chain links TRBV10-3 with TRBJ2-7; TCRdb's D call of TRBD2 is untestable without DNA. The CDR3 covers 16 residues. CDR1 is ENHRY, CDR2 SYGVKD, per germline. The CDR3 sequence is CAISESKGLGTYEQYF.

This chain links TRBV4-1 with TRBJ1-2; the D call of TRBD1 rests on TCRdb alone, since no DNA is present to check it. The CDR3 is 14 amino acids. Germline V gives CDR1 MGHRA, CDR2 YSYEKL. The chain's CDR3 is CASSLGTGPLGYTF.

The chain joins TRBV5-1 to TRBJ2-3. Per the germline V gene, CDR1 is SGHRS and CDR2 is YFSETQ. The CDR3 covers 16 residues. The chain's CDR3 is CASSLVLRGPTDTQYF. Variable domain in full (rest from reference TRBV5-1 and TRBJ2-3): KAGVTQTPRYLIKTRGQQVTLSCSPISGHRSVSWYQQTPGQGLQFLFEYFSETQRNKGNFPGRFSGRQFSNSRSEMNVSTLELGDSALYLCASSLVLRGPTDTQYFGPGTRLTVL.

Here the CDR3 reads CASSVQGASGNTIYF. The J gene is TRBJ1-3, the V gene TRBV9; the TCRdb D gene call, TRBD1, has no DNA to confirm it. From germline, CDR1 is SGDLS and CDR2 YYNGEE. The CDR3 runs 15 residues.

The chain combines TRBV2 with TRBJ2-1; TCRdb's D gene call, TRBD1, goes unchecked for lack of DNA. There are 14 residues in the CDR3. Per the germline V gene, CDR1 is SNHLY and CDR2 is FYNNEI. The CDR3 loop reads CASDRGPGAREQIF. The whole variable domain, filled in from reference TRBV2 and TRBJ2-1, reads EPEVTQTPSHQVTQMGQEVILRCVPISNHLYFYWYRQILGQKVEFLVSFYNNEISEKSEIFDDQFSVERPDGSNFTLKIRSTKLEDSAMYFCASDRGPGAREQIFGPGTRLTVL.

The V call is TRBV12-3 or TRBV12-4, the J call TRBJ2-3; TCRdb proposes TRBD1, but this gene call is untestable without DNA. This CDR3 has 14 amino acids. The CDR3 here is CASSSGFALDTQYF.

The chain carries TRBV20-1 and TRBJ2-7; TCRdb outputs TRBD1, but without DNA this stays unchecked. The CDR3 length is 11 residues. Germline assignment: CDR1 DFQATT and CDR2 SNEGSKA (reference sequence). CDR3 protein: CSARGGYEQYF.

The CDR3 loop reads CASASITSGIGDGRETQYF. V usage is TRBV27 and J usage is TRBJ2-5; TCRdb reports TRBD2, a call that lacks DNA to check it against. Germline V CDR1 and CDR2: MNHEY, SMNVEV (reference sequence). This CDR3 has 19 amino acids.

The gene calls are TRBV29-1 and TRBJ2-4. Germline V gives CDR1 SQVTM, CDR2 ANQGSEA. The CDR3 extends over 14 amino acids. The CDR3 is CSVSGKLAKNIQYF.

The chain couples TRBV12-3 or TRBV12-4 to TRBJ2-1; TCRdb indicates TRBD1, and absent DNA this call remains unverified. CDR3 length: 14 residues. The CDR3 spells CASSPPSGVGEQFF.

The rearrangement joins TRBV5-1 to TRBJ2-7. The CDR3 length is 13 residues. The germline gives CDR1 SGHRS, CDR2 YFSETQ. The CDR3 loop is CASSLAGSVEQYF.

The rearrangement links TRBV25-1 to TRBJ1-4; TCRdb lists TRBD1, though no DNA is available to test this call. The CDR3 contains 16 residues. The germline CDR1 and CDR2 sequences are MGHDK and SYGVNS. CDR3 residues: CASSEIAGGTNEKLFF.

The CDR3 loop is CASSLELVGKDEQFF. The rearrangement uses TRBV7-3 and TRBJ2-1. The CDR3 spans 15 residues. Germline V gene sequence: CDR1 SGHTA, CDR2 FQGTGA.

The chain carries TRBV5-6 and TRBJ2-5. The CDR3 is 15 amino acids. From germline, CDR1 is SGHDT and CDR2 YYEEEE. The CDR3 is CASSSRTGNQETQYF. Full variable domain (remainder filled in from reference TRBV5-6 and TRBJ2-5): DAGVTQSPTHLIKTRGQQVTLRCSPKSGHDTVSWYQQALGQGPQFIFQYYEEEERQRGNFPDRFSGHQFPNYSSELNVNALLLGDSALYLCASSSRTGNQETQYFGPGTRLLVL.

This chain joins TRBV9 and TRBJ2-6; TCRdb's assignment of TRBD1 cannot be checked, as there is no DNA. Germline V gene lookup returns CDR1 SGDLS and CDR2 YYNGEE. The CDR3 length is 17 residues. The CDR3 spells CASSVGGDSSGANVLTF. The variable domain in full, with the rest retrieved from reference TRBV9 and TRBJ2-6, is DSGVTQTPKHLITATGQRVTLRCSPRSGDLSVYWYQQSLDQGLQFLIQYYNGEERAKGNILERFSAQQFPDLHSELNLSSLELGDSALYFCASSVGGDSSGANVLTFGAGSRLTVL.

This chain uses TRBV7-6 with TRBJ2-6; without DNA, the TCRdb call of TRBD1 cannot be checked. The CDR3 has 19 residues. Per the germline V gene, CDR1 is SGHVS and CDR2 is FNYEAQ. The CDR3 loop reads CASSAFPGQGSSGANVLTF.

The chain's CDR3 is CASNTRRLAGGKNTGELFF. This chain links TRBV28 with TRBJ2-2; TCRdb names TRBD2, which stays unverified in the absence of DNA. CDR3 length: 19 residues. Germline CDR1 reads MDHEN; CDR2 reads SYDVKM.

The V and J genes are TRBV10-2 and TRBJ2-3. This CDR3 has 16 residues. Germline CDR1 WSHSY, CDR2 SAAADI. CDR3 in amino acids: CASSEWKESSTDTQYF.

V gene TRBV28 combines with J gene TRBJ2-1; TCRdb designates TRBD1, a call that cannot be tested without DNA. The V gene's germline CDR1 is MDHEN and CDR2 SYDVKM. The CDR3 contains 15 residues. This CDR3 reads CASSVRDRGINEQFF. Full variable domain (rest looked up from reference TRBV28 and TRBJ2-1): DVKVTQSSRYLVKRTGEKVFLECVQDMDHENMFWYRQDPGLGLRLIYFSYDVKMKEKGDIPEGYSVSREKKERFSLILESASTNQTSMYLCASSVRDRGINEQFFGPGTRLTVL.

This chain joins TRBV20-1 and TRBJ1-2; TCRdb calls TRBD1, which cannot be checked without DNA. Per germline, CDR1 DFQATT and CDR2 SNEGSKA (reference sequence). This CDR3 comprises 13 residues. Here the CDR3 reads CSATLGGPYGYTF.

CDR3 residues: CASSRGTSGYTGELFF. The chain couples TRBV4-2 to TRBJ2-2; TCRdb calls TRBD2, which cannot be checked without DNA. The CDR3 consists of 16 residues. From germline, CDR1 is LGHNA and CDR2 YNFKEQ.

V is TRBV5-6 and J is TRBJ2-3; checking the TCRdb D call of TRBD2 is not possible without DNA. The CDR3 has 18 amino acids. Germline CDR1 SGHDT, CDR2 YYEEEE. The CDR3: CASSPPGLGRGRTDTQYF.

The CDR3 protein is CASSLGTSDNEQFF. The chain employs TRBV7-3 and TRBJ2-1; the D call from TCRdb, TRBD2, cannot be confirmed without DNA. This CDR3 spans 14 amino acids. Germline V gene lookup returns CDR1 SGHTA and CDR2 FQGTGA.

The gene calls are TRBV11-2 and TRBJ2-5; TCRdb calls TRBD2, which cannot be checked without DNA. The CDR3 runs to 18 residues. Per germline, CDR1 SGHAT and CDR2 FQNNGV. This chain's CDR3 is CASSPGLAGVGVRETQYF.

This chain connects TRBV18 to TRBJ2-5; TCRdb's D call of TRBD1 is untestable without DNA. The CDR3 loop spans 15 amino acids. The germline gives CDR1 KGHSH, CDR2 LQKENI. Here the CDR3 reads CASSPTGTGEETQYF. Filled out from reference TRBV18 and TRBJ2-5, the complete variable domain reads NAGVMQNPRHLVRRRGQEARLRCSPMKGHSHVYWYRQLPEEGLKFMVYLQKENIIDESGMPKERFSAEFPKEGPSILRIQQVVRGDSAAYFCASSPTGTGEETQYFGPGTRLLVL.

CDR3 protein: CSAPRTGSLRSEQFF. The chain couples TRBV20-1 to TRBJ2-1; as DNA is missing, the TRBD2 call by TCRdb cannot be tested. The CDR3 runs to 15 residues. Per germline, CDR1 DFQATT and CDR2 SNEGSKA (reference sequence).

The chain couples TRBV3-1 to TRBJ2-4; TCRdb designates TRBD1, a call that cannot be tested without DNA. Per germline, CDR1 LGHDT and CDR2 YNNKEL (reference sequence). The CDR3 is made up of 14 amino acids. The CDR3 reads CASSPVGARNIQYF.

The chain links TRBV7-2 to TRBJ1-1. CDR3 length: 14 amino acids. Germline CDR1 SGHTA, CDR2 FQGNSA. This CDR3 reads CASSSDTTNTEAFF. Based on the CDR3 plus reference TRBV7-2 and TRBJ1-1, the full variable domain is GAGVSQSPSNKVTEKGKDVELRCDPISGHTALYWYRQSLGQGLEFLIYFQGNSAPDKSGLPSDRFSAERTGGSVSTLTIQRTQQEDSAVYLCASSSDTTNTEAFFGQGTRLTVV.